This TCR beta chain was sequenced for a study of CD8 T cells in Susac syndrome. The V gene's germline CDR1 is SGHRS and CDR2 YFSETQ. Trimming removed 0 bases from V and 7 bases from J, with 10 bases in between. The CDR3 is made up of 13 amino acids. Random hexamers primed reverse transcription of about 0.5 to 1 ug RNA. The immunoSEQ assay covered 54 Vbeta and 13 Jbeta segments for CDR3. TCRdb redid the calling of the immunoSEQ multiplex PCR reads with MiXCR, one entry per CDR3 protein. This sample has approximately 100,000 distinct CDR3 sequences, with nearly 95% found just once. The receptor was derived from a human donor in good health. The sequenced sample consisted of CD4+ T cells from PBMCs. The chain joins TRBV5-1 to TRBJ1-1, with no clear D. CDR3: CASSLVVLSEAFF. The CDR3 DNA follows: TGCGCCAGCAGCTTGGTGGTTCTCAGTGAAGCTTTCTTT.